This T cell receptor beta chain is from a study of T cell clusters in autoimmune cytopenias. Study-wide results and limits: Healthy donors had approximately 2.9-fold more exclusive TRB clusters than active autoimmune hepatitis patients.

About 37,500 genome equivalents of blood DNA were amplified for TRB. CDR3 length equals 13 residues. Germline CDR1 MNHEY, CDR2 SVGEGT. One tube held mixed TRB-A and TRB-B primer pools for touch-down PCR. TCRdb reprocessed the multiplex PCR reads, with one entry per CDR3 protein and no DNA. The listing contains 2,000 or so distinct CDR3 sequences. This clonotype is called medium-sized based on its frequency. Its matching antigen is unknown. The sample taken for sequencing was peripheral blood. The sequence was obtained from a human donor with an autoimmune cytopenia or autoimmune hepatitis (not recorded which). This chain uses TRBV6-2 or TRBV6-3 with TRBJ2-2; TCRdb outputs TRBD1, but without DNA this stays unchecked. CDR3 loop: CASTQGSTGELFF.